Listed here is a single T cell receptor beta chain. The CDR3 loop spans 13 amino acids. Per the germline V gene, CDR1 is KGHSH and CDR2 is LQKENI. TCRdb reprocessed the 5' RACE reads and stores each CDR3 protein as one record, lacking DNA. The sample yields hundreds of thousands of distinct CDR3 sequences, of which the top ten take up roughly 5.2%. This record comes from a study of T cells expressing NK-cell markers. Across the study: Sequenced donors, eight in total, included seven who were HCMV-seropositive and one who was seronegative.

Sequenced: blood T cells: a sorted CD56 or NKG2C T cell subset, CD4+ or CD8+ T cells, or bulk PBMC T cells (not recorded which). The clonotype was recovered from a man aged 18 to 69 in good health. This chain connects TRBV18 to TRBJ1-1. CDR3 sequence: CASSPTVPPEAFF.